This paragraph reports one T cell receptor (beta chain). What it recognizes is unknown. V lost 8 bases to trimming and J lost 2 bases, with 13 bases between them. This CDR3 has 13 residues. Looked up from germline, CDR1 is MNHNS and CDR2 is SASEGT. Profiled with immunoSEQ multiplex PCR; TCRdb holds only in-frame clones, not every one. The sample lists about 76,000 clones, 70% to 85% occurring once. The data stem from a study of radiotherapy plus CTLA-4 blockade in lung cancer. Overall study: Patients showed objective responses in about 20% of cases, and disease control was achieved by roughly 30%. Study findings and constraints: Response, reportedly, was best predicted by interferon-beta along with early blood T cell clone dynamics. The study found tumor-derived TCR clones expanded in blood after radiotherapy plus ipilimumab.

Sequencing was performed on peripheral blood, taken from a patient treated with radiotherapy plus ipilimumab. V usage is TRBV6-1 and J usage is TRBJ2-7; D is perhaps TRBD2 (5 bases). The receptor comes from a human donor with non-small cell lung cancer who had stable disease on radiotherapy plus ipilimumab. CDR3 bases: TGTGCCAGCGTACGAGGGCCCCCCTACGAGCAGTACTTC. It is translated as CASVRGPPYEQYF.